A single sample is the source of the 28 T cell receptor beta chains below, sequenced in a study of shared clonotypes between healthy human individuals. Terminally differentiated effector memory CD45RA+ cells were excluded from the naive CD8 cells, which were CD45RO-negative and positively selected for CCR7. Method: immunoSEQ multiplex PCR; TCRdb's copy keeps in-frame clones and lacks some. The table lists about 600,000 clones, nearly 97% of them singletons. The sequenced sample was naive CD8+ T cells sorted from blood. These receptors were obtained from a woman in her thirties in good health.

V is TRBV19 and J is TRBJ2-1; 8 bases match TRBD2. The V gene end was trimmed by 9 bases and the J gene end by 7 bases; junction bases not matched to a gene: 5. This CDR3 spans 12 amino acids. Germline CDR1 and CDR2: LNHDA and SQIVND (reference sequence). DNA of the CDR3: TGTGCCAGCACGGGAGGGAGGAATGAGCAGTTCTTC. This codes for CASTGGRNEQFF.

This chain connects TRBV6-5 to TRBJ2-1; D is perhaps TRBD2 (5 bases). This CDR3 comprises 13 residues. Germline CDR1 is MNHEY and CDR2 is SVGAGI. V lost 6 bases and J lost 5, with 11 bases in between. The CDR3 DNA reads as TGTGCCAGCAGCCAAACCGGGAACAATGAGCAGTTCTTC. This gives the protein CASSQTGNNEQFF.

CDR3 in amino acids: CASSLGISGNTIYF. The CDR3 DNA reads as TGTGCCAGCAGTTTAGGGATCTCTGGAAACACCATATATTTT. This sequence joins TRBV28 and TRBJ1-3, with D uncertain. V was trimmed by 2 bases and J by 0 bases, leaving 5 bases between them. Germline loops: CDR1 MDHEN, CDR2 SYDVKM. The CDR3 covers 14 residues. The complete variable domain, with remaining parts taken from reference TRBV28 and TRBJ1-3, reads DVKVTQSSRYLVKRTGEKVFLECVQDMDHENMFWYRQDPGLGLRLIYFSYDVKMKEKGDIPEGYSVSREKKERFSLILESASTNQTSMYLCASSLGISGNTIYFGEGSWLTVV.

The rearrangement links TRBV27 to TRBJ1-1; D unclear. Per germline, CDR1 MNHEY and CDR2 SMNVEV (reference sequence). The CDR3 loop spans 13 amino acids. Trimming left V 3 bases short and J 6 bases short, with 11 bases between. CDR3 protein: CASSLGVGSEAFF. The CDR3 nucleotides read TGTGCCAGCAGTTTGGGAGTGGGCTCTGAAGCTTTCTTT.

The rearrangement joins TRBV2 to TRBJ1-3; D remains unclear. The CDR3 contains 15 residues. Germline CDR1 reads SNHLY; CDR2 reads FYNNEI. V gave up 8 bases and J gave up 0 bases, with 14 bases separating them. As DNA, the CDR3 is TGTGCCAGCCGGCCCCCGGGAAGCTCTGGAAACACCATATATTTT. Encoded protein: CASRPPGSSGNTIYF.

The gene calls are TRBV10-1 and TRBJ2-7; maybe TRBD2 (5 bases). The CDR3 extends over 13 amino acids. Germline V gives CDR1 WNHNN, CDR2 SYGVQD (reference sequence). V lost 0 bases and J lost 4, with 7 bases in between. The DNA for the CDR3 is TGCGCCAGCAGTGAGTCTACTAGTTACGAGCAGTACTTC. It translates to CASSESTSYEQYF.

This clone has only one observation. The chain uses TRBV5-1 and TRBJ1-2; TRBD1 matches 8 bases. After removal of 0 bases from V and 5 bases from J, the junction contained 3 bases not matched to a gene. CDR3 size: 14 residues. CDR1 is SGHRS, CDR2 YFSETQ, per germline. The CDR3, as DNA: TGCGCCAGCAGCTTGGGGACAGGGTTTTATGGCTACACCTTC. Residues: CASSLGTGFYGYTF.

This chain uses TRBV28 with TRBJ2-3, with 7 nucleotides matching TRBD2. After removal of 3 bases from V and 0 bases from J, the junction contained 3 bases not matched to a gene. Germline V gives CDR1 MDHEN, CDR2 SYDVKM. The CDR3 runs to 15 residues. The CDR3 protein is CASSFSGPSTDTQYF. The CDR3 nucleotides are TGTGCCAGCAGTTTTAGCGGGCCTAGCACAGATACGCAGTATTTT. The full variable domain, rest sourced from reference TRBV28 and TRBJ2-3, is DVKVTQSSRYLVKRTGEKVFLECVQDMDHENMFWYRQDPGLGLRLIYFSYDVKMKEKGDIPEGYSVSREKKERFSLILESASTNQTSMYLCASSFSGPSTDTQYFGPGTRLTVL.

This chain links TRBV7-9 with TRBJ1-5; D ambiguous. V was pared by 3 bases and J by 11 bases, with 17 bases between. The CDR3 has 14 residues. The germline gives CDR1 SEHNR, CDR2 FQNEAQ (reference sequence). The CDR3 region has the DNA TGTGCCAGCAGCTTGGGCCCCTCCCATTCGACCCAGCATTTT. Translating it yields CASSLGPSHSTQHF.

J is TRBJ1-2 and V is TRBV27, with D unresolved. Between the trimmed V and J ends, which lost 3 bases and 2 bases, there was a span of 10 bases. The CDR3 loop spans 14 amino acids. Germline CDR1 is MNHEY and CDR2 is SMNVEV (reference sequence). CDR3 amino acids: CASSFGPSNYGYTF. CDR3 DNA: TGTGCCAGCAGTTTTGGACCCTCCAACTATGGCTACACCTTC.

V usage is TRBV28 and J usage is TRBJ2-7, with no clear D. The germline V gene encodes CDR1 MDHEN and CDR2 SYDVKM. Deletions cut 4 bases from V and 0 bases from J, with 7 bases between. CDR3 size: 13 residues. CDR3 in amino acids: CASSYSSSYEQYF. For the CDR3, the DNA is TGTGCCAGCAGTTATTCTTCCTCCTACGAGCAGTACTTC.

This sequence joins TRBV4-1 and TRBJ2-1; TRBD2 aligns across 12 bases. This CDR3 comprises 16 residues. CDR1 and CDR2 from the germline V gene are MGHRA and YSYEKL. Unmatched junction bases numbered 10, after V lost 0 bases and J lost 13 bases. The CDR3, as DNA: TGCGCCAGCAGCCAAGATGAATTACTAGCGGGAGGAGGCCAGTTCTTC. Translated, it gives CASSQDELLAGGGQFF.

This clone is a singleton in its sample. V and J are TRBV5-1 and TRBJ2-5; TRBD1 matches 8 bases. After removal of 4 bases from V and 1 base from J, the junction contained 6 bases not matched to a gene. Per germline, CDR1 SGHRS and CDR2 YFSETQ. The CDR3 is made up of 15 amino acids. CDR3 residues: CASSNGQGGQETQYF. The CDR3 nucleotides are TGCGCCAGCAGCAATGGACAGGGCGGCCAAGAGACCCAGTACTTC.

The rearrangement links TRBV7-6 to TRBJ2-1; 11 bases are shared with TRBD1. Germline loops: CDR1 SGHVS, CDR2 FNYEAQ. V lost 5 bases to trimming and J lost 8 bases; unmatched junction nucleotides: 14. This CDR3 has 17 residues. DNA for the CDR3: TGTGCCAGCAGCCTTGGGACAGGGGGAGCCGGTCGGGATGAGCAGTTCTTC. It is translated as CASSLGTGGAGRDEQFF.

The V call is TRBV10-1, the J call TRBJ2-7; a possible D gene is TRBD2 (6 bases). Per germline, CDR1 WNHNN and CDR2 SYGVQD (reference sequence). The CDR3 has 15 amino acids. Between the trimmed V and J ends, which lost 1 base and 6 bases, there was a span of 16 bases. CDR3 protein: CASSEYKEGSGEQYF. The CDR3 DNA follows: TGCGCCAGCAGTGAGTATAAGGAGGGATCGGGCGAGCAGTACTTC.

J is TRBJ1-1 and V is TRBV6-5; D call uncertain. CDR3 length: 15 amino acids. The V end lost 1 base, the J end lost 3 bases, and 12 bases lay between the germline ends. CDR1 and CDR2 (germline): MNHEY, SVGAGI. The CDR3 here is CASSYFLGTDTEAFF. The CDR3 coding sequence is TGTGCCAGCAGTTACTTTCTGGGAACGGACACTGAAGCTTTCTTT.

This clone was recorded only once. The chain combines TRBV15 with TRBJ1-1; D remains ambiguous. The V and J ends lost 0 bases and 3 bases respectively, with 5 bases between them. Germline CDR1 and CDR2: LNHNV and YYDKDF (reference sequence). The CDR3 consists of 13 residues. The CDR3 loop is CATSRDLHTEAFF. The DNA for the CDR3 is TGTGCCACCAGCAGAGATTTGCACACTGAAGCTTTCTTT.

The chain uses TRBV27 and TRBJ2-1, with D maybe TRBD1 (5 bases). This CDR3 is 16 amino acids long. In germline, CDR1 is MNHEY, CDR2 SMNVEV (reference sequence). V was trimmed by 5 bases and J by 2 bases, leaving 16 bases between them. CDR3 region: CASSPRQGSAYNEQFF. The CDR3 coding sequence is TGTGCCAGCAGTCCCCGCCAGGGATCCGCCTACAATGAGCAGTTCTTC.

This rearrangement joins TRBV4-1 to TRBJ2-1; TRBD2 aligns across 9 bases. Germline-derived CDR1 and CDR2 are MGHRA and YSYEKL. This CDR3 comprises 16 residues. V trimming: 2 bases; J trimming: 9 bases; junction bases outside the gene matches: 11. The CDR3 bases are TGCGCCAGCAGCCAATCGGGGGGACTAGCCTCCCGTGAGCAGTTCTTC. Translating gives CASSQSGGLASREQFF.

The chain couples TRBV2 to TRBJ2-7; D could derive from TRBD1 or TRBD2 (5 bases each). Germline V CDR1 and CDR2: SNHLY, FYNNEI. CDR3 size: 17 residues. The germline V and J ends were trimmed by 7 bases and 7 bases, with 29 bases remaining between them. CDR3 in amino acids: CASTRSPWGPSPLEQYF. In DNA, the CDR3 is TGTGCCAGCACCCGATCTCCTTGGGGCCCTAGCCCGTTAGAGCAGTACTTC.

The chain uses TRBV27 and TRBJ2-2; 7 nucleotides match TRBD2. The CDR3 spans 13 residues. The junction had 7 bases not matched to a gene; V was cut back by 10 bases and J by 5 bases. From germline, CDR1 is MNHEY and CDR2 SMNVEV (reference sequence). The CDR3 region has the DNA TGTGCCACAAAGCGGGGAGGAACCGGGGAGCTGTTTTTT. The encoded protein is CATKRGGTGELFF.

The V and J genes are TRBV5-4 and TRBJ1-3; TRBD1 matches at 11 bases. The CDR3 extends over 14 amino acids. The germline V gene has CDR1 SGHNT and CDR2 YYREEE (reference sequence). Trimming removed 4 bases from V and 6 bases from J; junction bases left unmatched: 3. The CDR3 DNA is TGTGCCAGCAGCCCGGACAGGGGGCTAAACACCATATATTTT. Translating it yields CASSPDRGLNTIYF.

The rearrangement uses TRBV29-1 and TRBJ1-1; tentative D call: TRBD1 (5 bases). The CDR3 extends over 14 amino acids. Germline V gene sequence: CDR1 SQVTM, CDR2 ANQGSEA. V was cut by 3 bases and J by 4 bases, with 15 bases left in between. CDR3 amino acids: CSVEDGSRATEAFF. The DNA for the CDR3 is TGCAGCGTTGAGGACGGGTCCAGGGCCACTGAAGCTTTCTTT.

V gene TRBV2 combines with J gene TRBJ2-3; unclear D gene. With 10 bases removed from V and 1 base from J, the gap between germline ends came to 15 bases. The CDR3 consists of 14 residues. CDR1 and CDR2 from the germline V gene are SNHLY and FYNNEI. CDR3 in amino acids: CATVPEWGTDTQYF. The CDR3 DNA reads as TGTGCCACCGTCCCCGAGTGGGGCACAGATACGCAGTATTTT.

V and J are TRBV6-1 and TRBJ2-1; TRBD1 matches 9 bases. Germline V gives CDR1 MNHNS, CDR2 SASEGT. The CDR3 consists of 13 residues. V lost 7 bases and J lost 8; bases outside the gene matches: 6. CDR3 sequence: CASTTDRGDEQFF. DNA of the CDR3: TGTGCCAGCACCACCGACAGGGGGGATGAGCAGTTCTTC.

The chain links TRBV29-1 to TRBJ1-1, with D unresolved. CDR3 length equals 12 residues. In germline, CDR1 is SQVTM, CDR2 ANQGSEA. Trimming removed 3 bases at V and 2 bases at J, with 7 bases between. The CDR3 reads CSVDGQNTEAFF. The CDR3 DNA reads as TGCAGCGTTGACGGCCAAAACACTGAAGCTTTCTTT.

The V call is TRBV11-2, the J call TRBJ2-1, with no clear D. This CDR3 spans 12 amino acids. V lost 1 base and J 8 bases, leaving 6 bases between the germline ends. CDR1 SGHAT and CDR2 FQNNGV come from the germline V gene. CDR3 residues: CASSLGFYEQFF. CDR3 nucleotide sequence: TGTGCCAGCAGCTTAGGGTTCTATGAGCAGTTCTTC. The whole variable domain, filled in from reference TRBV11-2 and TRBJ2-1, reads EAGVAQSPRYKIIEKRQSVAFWCNPISGHATLYWYQQILGQGPKLLIQFQNNGVVDDSQLPKDRFSAERLKGVDSTLKIQPAKLEDSAVYLCASSLGFYEQFFGPGTRLTVL.

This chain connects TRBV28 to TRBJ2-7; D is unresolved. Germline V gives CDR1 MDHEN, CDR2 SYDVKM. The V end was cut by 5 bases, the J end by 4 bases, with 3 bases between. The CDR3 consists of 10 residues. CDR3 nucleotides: TGTGCCAGCAGTCAGTACGAGCAGTACTTC. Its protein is CASSQYEQYF.